These T cell receptor beta chains were read from a single sample in a study of T cell changes during pregnancy in multiple sclerosis. Method: immunoSEQ multiplex PCR; TCRdb's copy keeps in-frame clones and lacks some. The data show more than 25,000 clones, 89% seen once. The sample in question was CD8+ T cells from peripheral blood mononuclear cells, obtained in the third trimester of pregnancy. These receptors were taken from a female donor with multiple sclerosis, enrolled in a pregnancy study. The CDR3 runs from the conserved cysteine through the conserved F or W. D genes are given only for firm matches. Clone size appears in some rows only: once, few, many, or a class for an expanded clone.

d_call	v_call	clone_size	j_call	cdr3_aa	cdr3_nt
NA	TRBV14	NA	TRBJ2-7	CASSQENRAYEQYF	TGTGCCAGCAGCCAAGAAAACAGGGCCTACGAGCAGTACTTC
NA	TRBV27	NA	TRBJ2-1	CASSRIAESHEQFF	TGTGCCAGCAGTCGCATAGCGGAGAGCCATGAGCAGTTCTTC
NA	TRBV7-8	NA	TRBJ2-6	CATETAGNSGANVLTF	TGTGCCACCGAGACAGCGGGCAACTCTGGGGCCAACGTCCTGACTTTC
TRBD1	TRBV2	NA	TRBJ2-7	CASSGILDRGLYEQYF	TGTGCCAGCAGTGGGATACTGGACAGGGGGCTCTACGAGCAGTACTTC
NA	TRBV19	NA	TRBJ1-2	CASSIGLTTGYGYTF	TGTGCCAGTAGTATCGGCCTTACGACGGGCTATGGCTACACCTTC
NA	TRBV11-2	NA	TRBJ1-1	CASSLEGAGAFF	TGTGCCAGCAGCTTAGAGGGGGCAGGAGCTTTCTTT
NA	TRBV27	NA	TRBJ1-2	CASSLAGTYGYTF	TGTGCCAGCAGTTTGGCAGGGACTTATGGCTACACCTTC
TRBD1	TRBV5-8	once	TRBJ1-1	CASSPGTGIRLNTEAFF	TGTGCCAGCAGCCCCGGGACAGGGATCCGATTGAACACTGAAGCTTTCTTT
NA	TRBV6-6	NA	TRBJ1-1	CASSSQDTNTEAFF	TGTGCCAGCAGCAGCCAGGACACGAACACTGAAGCTTTCTTT
NA	TRBV6-1	NA	TRBJ1-1	CASSAPGRGDTEAFF	TGTGCCAGCAGTGCCCCGGGACGGGGGGACACTGAAGCTTTCTTT
TRBD1	TRBV7-9	once	TRBJ1-3	CASSSRTGGSGNTIYF	TGTGCCAGCAGCTCCCGGACAGGGGGCTCTGGAAACACCATATATTTT
TRBD1	TRBV9	NA	TRBJ1-2	CASSGRDRANYGYTF	TGTGCCAGCAGCGGACGGGACAGAGCTAACTATGGCTACACCTTC